A selection of T cell receptor beta chains follows, all from one sample in a study of CD8+CD57+ T cells in acquired aplastic anemia. TCRdb reanalysed the reads using MiXCR and keeps one entry per CDR3 protein. Among about 130,000 distinct CDR3 sequences listed, 48% were seen once. The specimen was sorted CD4+, CD8+, or CD8+CD57+ T cells (not recorded which) from PBMCs. Receptors were obtained from a human donor in good health, serving as a control. CDR3s include the opening cysteine and the closing phenylalanine or tryptophan. The D gene is left open where the match is weak. Expanded clones are given a class, and other clones once, few, many or no size at all.

j_gene	abundance	v_gene	len	d_gene	CDR3nt	CDR3aa
TRBJ2-5	many	TRBV6-1	13	TRBD1	TGTGCCAGCAATGACAGGGGACAAGAGACCCAGTACTTC	CASNDRGQETQYF
TRBJ2-4	many	TRBV29-1	13	NA	TGCAGCGTTTGGGCCAACCCGAAAAACATTCAGTACTTC	CSVWANPKNIQYF
TRBJ1-2	many	TRBV19	17	NA	TGTGCCAGTAGTAAGGCTTCCGGGTCAACAAGGCGCTATGGCTACACCTTC	CASSKASGSTRRYGYTF
TRBJ2-7	NA	TRBV15	16	TRBD1	TGTGCCACCAGCAGCAAGACAGGGGCGGGGTACTACGAGCAGTACTTC	CATSSKTGAGYYEQYF
TRBJ2-7	few	TRBV12-3/TRBV12-4	12	NA	TGTGCCAGCAGTTTGACGATGTACGAGCAGTACTTC	CASSLTMYEQYF
TRBJ2-7	NA	TRBV20-1	12	NA	TGCAGTGCTAGAGACAGGGCCCACGAGCAGTACTTC	CSARDRAHEQYF
TRBJ1-2	NA	TRBV10-3	13	TRBD1	TGTGCCATCAGTGACGGGACAGGGTATGGCTACACCTTC	CAISDGTGYGYTF
TRBJ2-1	NA	TRBV27	14	NA	TGTGCCAGCAGTAAGCAGCTAAGCTACAATGAGCAGTTCTTC	CASSKQLSYNEQFF
TRBJ1-2	many	TRBV7-2	14	TRBD1	TGTGCCTCCCAGGGGGGCAGGGAGAACTATGGCTACACCTTC	CASQGGRENYGYTF
TRBJ2-7	many	TRBV7-2	14	NA	TGTGCCAGCAGCTTAGGCCCCAGACAGATTGAGCAGTACTTC	CASSLGPRQIEQYF
TRBJ2-5	many	TRBV9	18	TRBD1	TGTGCCAGCAGCTCCTCGATCCAGACAGGGATCGGCCAAGAGACCCAGTACTTC	CASSSSIQTGIGQETQYF
TRBJ2-5	once	TRBV20-1	15	NA	TGCAGTGCTAGAGATGCCAGTGATCAATGGGAGACCCAGTACTTC	CSARDASDQWETQYF
TRBJ2-3	many	TRBV12-3/TRBV12-4	12	NA	TGTGCCAGCAGTTCAGGGGCGGATACGCAGTATTTT	CASSSGADTQYF
TRBJ2-1	NA	TRBV5-1	13	TRBD2	TGCGCCAGCAGCCTAAGCGGGGGTCGTGAGCAGTTCTTC	CASSLSGGREQFF
TRBJ2-7	NA	TRBV12-3/TRBV12-4	14	TRBD1	TGTGCCAGCAGCCGGGACAGGAAACTCTACGAGCAGTACTTC	CASSRDRKLYEQYF